The T cell receptor beta chain under discussion was sequenced for a study of CD8 T cells in Susac syndrome. About 0.5 to 1 ug RNA was reverse transcribed with random hexamers. In TCRdb, the immunoSEQ multiplex PCR reads were re-called with MiXCR into one record per CDR3 protein. The sample holds around 100,000 distinct CDR3 sequences, 95% seen once. Whole-study findings and limits: Around 16 Susac-specific public clones were found in total CD8+ repertoires and roughly 5 in CD8+ TEMRA repertoires.

Points on this clonotype: Its antigen is currently unknown.

The sequenced sample consisted of CD8+ T cells from PBMCs. This TCR came from a human donor with Susac syndrome.

Written as DNA, the CDR3 is TGTGCCAGCAGCCCCTTGGCGGGACAAACCGGGGAGCTGTTTTTT. It yields the protein CASSPLAGQTGELFF. The chain has TRBV12-3 or TRBV12-4 and TRBJ2-2, with D possibly called TRBD1 or TRBD2 (6 bases each). Trimming took 6 bases from V and 5 from J, leaving 16 bases between them. The CDR3 has 15 residues.